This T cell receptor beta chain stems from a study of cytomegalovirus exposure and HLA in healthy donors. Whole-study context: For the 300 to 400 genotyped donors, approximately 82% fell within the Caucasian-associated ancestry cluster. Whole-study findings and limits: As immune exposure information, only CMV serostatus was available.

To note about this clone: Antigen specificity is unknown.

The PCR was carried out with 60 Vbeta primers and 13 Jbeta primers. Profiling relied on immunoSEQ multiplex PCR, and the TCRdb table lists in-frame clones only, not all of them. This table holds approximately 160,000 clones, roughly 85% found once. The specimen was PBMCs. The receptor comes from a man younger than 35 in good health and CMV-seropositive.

Written as DNA, the CDR3 is TGCGCCAGCAGCTTGGGTGCAGGGGATGGCTACACCTTC. Its protein is CASSLGAGDGYTF. V gene TRBV5-1 combines with J gene TRBJ1-2; maybe TRBD1 (6 bases). Between the trimmed V and J ends, which lost 0 bases and 6 bases, there was a span of 9 bases. This CDR3 contains 13 residues. The germline V gene encodes CDR1 SGHRS and CDR2 YFSETQ.